This T cell receptor beta chain was identified in a study of blood T cell repertoires in COVID-19. Study background: Samples taken during acute and convalescent COVID-19 were collected in the United States, Italy and Spain.

Ages ranged from about 18 to 89 years, with residence in 20 to 30 US areas. Shortly before study entry, within 2 weeks, exposed participants had met a COVID-19 case. The germline V gene has CDR1 LNHDA and CDR2 SQIVND (reference sequence). The length of the CDR3 is 15 residues. The germline V and J ends were trimmed by 5 bases and 4 bases, with 15 bases remaining between them. The authors' processing: From reference gene primer amplification, estimates of nucleated cell counts were derived. This table comes from immunoSEQ multiplex PCR, and its TCRdb copy is limited to in-frame clones, with some not included. V, J and clone size are those of that table, while D and trimming were read from the DNA. The table records roughly 250,000 clones, over 75% of them present only once. This clone was seen just once.

The sample comprised PBMCs or T cells enriched from blood (not recorded which). The TCR was taken from a woman aged 40 to 49 who had been exposed to COVID-19. The chain recombines TRBV19 with TRBJ1-3, with D possibly matching TRBD1 (6 bases). CDR3 sequence: CASSVPGARGNTIYF. The CDR3 region has the DNA TGTGCCAGTAGTGTTCCAGGGGCGAGAGGAAACACCATATATTTT.